This T cell receptor beta chain came from a study of cytomegalovirus exposure and HLA in healthy donors. Study summary: It was reported in a later analysis that the same platform had been used for the approximately 120 validation repertoires as for the roughly 650 first-cohort repertoires.

This clone was seen only once. What it binds is unknown. Study-wide results and limits: It was reported that the classifier diagnosed cytomegalovirus status with high specificity and sensitivity in both the original and validation cohorts.

Assay: immunoSEQ multiplex PCR; the TCRdb copy retains only in-frame clones and omits some. The sample has some 49,000 clones, nearly 95% seen once; the top ten hold less than 9.5%. Germline CDR1 reads SGHDN; CDR2 reads FVKESK. Trimming at V came to 6 bases and at J to 0 bases, leaving 5 bases not matched to a gene. The CDR3 totals 15 residues. The sequencing input was PBMCs. The sequence was collected from a young woman in good health and CMV-seropositive. The chain joins TRBV14 to TRBJ2-3; 8 nucleotides agree with TRBD1. The CDR3 coding sequence is TGTGCCAGCAGGGCAGGGGGCCCTAGCACAGATACGCAGTATTTT. It codes for CASRAGGPSTDTQYF.